This TCR beta chain was sequenced in a study of vaccination and CD4 T cells after COVID-19. Study overall: Stimulation used overlapping spike peptides from SARS-CoV-2, HCoV-NL63, HCoV-OC43 and HCoV-229E.

J was trimmed by 1 base and V by 5 bases; bases with no gene match: 4. This CDR3 spans 15 amino acids. The germline CDR1 and CDR2 sequences are ENHRY and SYGVKD. The sample's treatment: approximately nine-day PBMC culture with coronavirus spike peptide pools or control peptides (ViraFEST assay). Note on this clonotype: What it binds is unknown.

The Oncomine TCR Beta short-read assay sequenced DNA from cultured CD4+ T cells. TCRdb independently ran MiXCR on the PCR reads; one entry per CDR3 protein. The sample includes some 15,000 distinct CDR3 sequences, about 50% seen only once; the top ten take 6.5% to 9%. Sequenced input: CD4+ T cells from blood, cultured in vitro. This TCR derives from a human donor who had recovered from COVID-19. The chain recombines TRBV10-3 with TRBJ1-2; TRBD1 agrees at 10 bases. The CDR3 loop reads CAISHRDRGNYGYTF. In nucleotides, the CDR3 is TGTGCCATCAGTCACCGGGACAGGGGTAACTATGGCTACACCTTC.